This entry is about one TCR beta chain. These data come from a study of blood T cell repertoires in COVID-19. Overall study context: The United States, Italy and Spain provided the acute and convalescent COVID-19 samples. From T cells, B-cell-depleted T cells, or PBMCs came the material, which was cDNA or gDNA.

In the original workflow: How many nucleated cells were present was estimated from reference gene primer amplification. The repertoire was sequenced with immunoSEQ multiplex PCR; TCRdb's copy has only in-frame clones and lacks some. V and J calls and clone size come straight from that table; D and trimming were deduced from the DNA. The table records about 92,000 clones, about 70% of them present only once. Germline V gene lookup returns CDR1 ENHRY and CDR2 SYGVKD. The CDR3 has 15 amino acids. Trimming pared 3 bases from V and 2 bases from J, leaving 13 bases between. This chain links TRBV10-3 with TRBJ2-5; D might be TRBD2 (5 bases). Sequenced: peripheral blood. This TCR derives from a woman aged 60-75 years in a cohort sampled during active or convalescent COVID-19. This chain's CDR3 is CAISEAAATQETQYF. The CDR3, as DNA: TGTGCCATCAGTGAAGCGGCGGCGACTCAAGAGACCCAGTACTTC.